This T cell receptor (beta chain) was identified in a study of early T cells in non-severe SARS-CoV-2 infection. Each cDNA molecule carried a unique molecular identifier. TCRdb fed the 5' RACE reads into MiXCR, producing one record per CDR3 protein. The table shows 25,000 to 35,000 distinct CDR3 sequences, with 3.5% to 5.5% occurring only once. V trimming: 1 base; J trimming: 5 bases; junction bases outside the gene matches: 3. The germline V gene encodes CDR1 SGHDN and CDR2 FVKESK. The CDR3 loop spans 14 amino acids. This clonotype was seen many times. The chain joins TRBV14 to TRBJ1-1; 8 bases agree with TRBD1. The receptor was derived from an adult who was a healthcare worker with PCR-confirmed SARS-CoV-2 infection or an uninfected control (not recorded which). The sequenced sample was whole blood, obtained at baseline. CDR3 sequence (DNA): TGTGCCAGCAGCCAAGGGACAGGGAGGACTGAAGCTTTCTTT. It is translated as CASSQGTGRTEAFF.